Listed here are 32 T cell receptor beta chains from one sample, sequenced in a study of T cells in Graves' hyperthyroidism and ophthalmopathy. The CDR3 regions of TCR beta were amplified from RNA transcripts. Researchers ran a first-round RT-PCR on the TCR CDR3 using the HTBI primer set. TCRdb called the multiplex PCR reads again in MiXCR, with one record for every CDR3 protein. The sample holds hundreds of thousands of distinct CDR3 sequences, roughly 16% seen once. Source material: blood. The origin of the receptors is a woman in her thirties or forties with Graves' ophthalmopathy.

The DNA of the CDR3 is TGCAGTGCTAGAGATCAGGGGCTAGTCATAGATACGCAGTATTTT. It is translated as CSARDQGLVIDTQYF. This chain uses TRBV20-1 with TRBJ2-3; weak D call: TRBD1 (6 bases). The CDR3 has 15 amino acids. With 0 bases removed from V and 5 bases from J, the gap between germline ends came to 15 bases. Germline V CDR1 and CDR2: DFQATT, SNEGSKA (reference sequence).

This clonotype was seen many times. The chain combines TRBV20-1 with TRBJ2-2; a possible D gene is TRBD2 (5 bases). The CDR3 sequence is 17 residues long. Trimming removed 0 bases from V and 3 bases from J, with 17 bases in between. CDR1 and CDR2 from the germline V gene are DFQATT and SNEGSKA (reference sequence). CDR3 protein: CSARDLSRVGYTGELFF. The DNA for the CDR3 is TGCAGTGCTAGAGATCTGTCGCGGGTGGGTTACACCGGGGAGCTGTTTTTT.

The sample holds many counts of this clonotype. The V call is TRBV28, the J call TRBJ2-7, with TRBD1 identical over 12 bases. The CDR3 has 16 residues. Germline-derived CDR1 and CDR2 are MDHEN and SYDVKM. The J segment lost 4 bases and the V segment lost 1 base, leaving 5 bases of the junction unmatched. The CDR3, as DNA: TGTGCCAGCAGTTTATCCGGGACAGGGGGCCTTTACGAGCAGTACTTC. Its translation is CASSLSGTGGLYEQYF.

The table lists this clonotype with many counts. J is TRBJ1-1 and V is TRBV12-5; no reliable D call. Trimming pared 6 bases from V and 1 base from J, leaving 6 bases between. Germline-derived CDR1 and CDR2 are LGHNT and FRNRAP. This CDR3 is built from 12 residues. CDR3 sequence: CASGDQNTEAFF. CDR3 nucleotides: TGTGCTAGTGGGGACCAGAACACTGAAGCTTTCTTT.

This clonotype was counted only a few times. This chain's CDR3 is CASSSGASGGSMTQYF. The CDR3 DNA reads TGCGCCAGCAGCTCGGGGGCGAGCGGGGGGTCTATGACCCAGTACTTC. The chain links TRBV5-1 to TRBJ2-5, with TRBD2 identical over 9 bases. The CDR3 sequence is 16 residues long. The V segment lost 3 bases and the J segment 7 bases; nucleotides outside the gene matches: 13. Germline V gene sequence: CDR1 SGHRS, CDR2 YFSETQ. Together with reference TRBV5-1 and TRBJ2-5, the CDR3 gives the full variable domain: KAGVTQTPRYLIKTRGQQVTLSCSPISGHRSVSWYQQTPGQGLQFLFEYFSETQRNKGNFPGRFSGRQFSNSRSEMNVSTLELGDSALYLCASSSGASGGSMTQYFGPGTRLLVL.

The J gene is TRBJ1-2, the V gene TRBV15; D gene uncertain. From germline, CDR1 is LNHNV and CDR2 YYDKDF (reference sequence). Deletions cut 5 bases from V and 0 bases from J, with 16 bases between. The CDR3 runs 16 residues. The CDR3: CATSSSNNPTNYGYTF. CDR3 in DNA: TGTGCCACCAGCTCGAGTAACAACCCTACTAACTATGGCTACACCTTC.

This clonotype was counted a few times. This rearrangement joins TRBV29-1 to TRBJ1-1; no clear D. Germline CDR1 reads SQVTM; CDR2 reads ANQGSEA. Trimming removed 6 bases at V and 2 bases at J, with 10 bases between. The length of the CDR3 is 12 residues. The CDR3 here is CSVRPPNTEAFF. CDR3 nucleotides: TGCAGCGTCCGCCCACCCAACACTGAAGCTTTCTTT.

There are many counts of this clonotype. A much larger clone differs by one base, so this may be a read error. The gene calls are TRBV12-3 or TRBV12-4 and TRBJ2-3; TRBD1 matches at 7 bases. The CDR3 totals 14 residues. Germline trimming cut 5 bases from V and 1 base from J; bases unmatched to any gene: 3. This chain's CDR3 is CASSRDSGTDTQYF. The DNA of the CDR3 is TGTGCCAGCAGTCGGGACAGTGGCACAGATACGCAGTATTTT.

This clonotype was recorded a few times. A much more abundant neighbour one base away suggests this may be a read error. The CDR3 DNA reads TGTGCCAGCACCTTCGGACTAGCGGGTTACAATGAGCAGTTCTTC. Protein sequence: CASTFGLAGYNEQFF. V and J are TRBV11-2 and TRBJ2-1; 11 bases align to TRBD2. Trimming took 7 bases from V and 4 from J; bases not matched to a gene: 6. In germline, CDR1 is SGHAT, CDR2 FQNNGV. CDR3 size: 15 residues.

This clonotype was seen a handful of times. The chain joins TRBV7-2 to TRBJ2-2; D might be TRBD2 (5 bases). This CDR3 contains 14 residues. V lost 2 bases and J lost 5, with 9 bases in between. CDR1 is SGHTA, CDR2 FQGNSA, per germline. The CDR3 bases are TGTGCCAGCAGCTTATTGGGAGCGACCGGGGAGCTGTTTTTT. It codes for CASSLLGATGELFF.

This clonotype was detected many times. The chain carries TRBV5-1 and TRBJ2-1, with D perhaps TRBD2 (6 bases). This CDR3 region has 14 residues. V shed 3 bases and J shed 8 bases, with 15 bases lying between them. Germline loops: CDR1 SGHRS, CDR2 YFSETQ. The CDR3 DNA sequence: TGCGCCAGCAGCTCCGATGACTGGAGGGATGAGCAGTTCTTC. Protein sequence: CASSSDDWRDEQFF.

The chain combines TRBV9 with TRBJ2-1; no clear D gene. The germline gives CDR1 SGDLS, CDR2 YYNGEE. Trimming took 0 bases from V and 2 from J, leaving 9 bases between them. The CDR3 has 15 amino acids. Here the CDR3 reads CASSVDASTYNEQFF. CDR3 in DNA: TGTGCCAGCAGCGTAGATGCCAGCACCTACAATGAGCAGTTCTTC.

This clonotype turned up a few times. The chain is built from TRBV3-1 and TRBJ1-4; no definite D call. The germline gives CDR1 LGHDT, CDR2 YNNKEL (reference sequence). Trimming removed 2 bases at V and 3 bases at J, with 7 bases between. The CDR3 spans 14 residues. The CDR3 nucleotides are TGTGCCAGCAGCCAATCAAGGGCTAATGAAAAACTGTTTTTT. This codes for CASSQSRANEKLFF. Supplemented by reference TRBV3-1 and TRBJ1-4, the full variable domain reads DTAVSQTPKYLVTQMGNDKSIKCEQNLGHDTMYWYKQDSKKFLKIMFSYNNKELIINETVPNRFSPKSPDKAHLNLHINSLELGDSAVYFCASSQSRANEKLFFGSGTQLSVL.

This clonotype was seen repeatedly, ten times or more. This sequence joins TRBV5-1 and TRBJ2-5; TRBD2 is a possible D gene (6 bases). Trimming removed 0 bases at V and 7 bases at J, with 10 bases between. The CDR3 is 13 amino acids. The germline V gene encodes CDR1 SGHRS and CDR2 YFSETQ. The CDR3 protein is CASSLGRELTQYF. The CDR3 nucleotides are TGCGCCAGCAGCTTGGGACGGGAGTTGACCCAGTACTTC.

This clonotype was seen many times. The V call is TRBV6-5, the J call TRBJ2-1, with 11 bases lining up with TRBD2. CDR1 and CDR2 (germline): MNHEY, SVGAGI. The length of the CDR3 is 16 residues. The V and J ends lost 2 bases and 8 bases, in that order; junction bases with no gene match: 8. The CDR3 sequence: CASSYLRTSGSHEQFF. The CDR3 nucleotides are TGTGCCAGCAGTTACCTCCGGACTAGCGGGTCCCATGAGCAGTTCTTC.

Many counts were recorded for this clonotype. This chain connects TRBV6-1 to TRBJ1-1; D is unclear. The CDR3 consists of 13 residues. Germline lookup yields CDR1 MNHNS and CDR2 SASEGT. With 4 bases removed from V and 1 base from J, the gap between germline ends came to 7 bases. The CDR3 is CASSAIENTEAFF. The CDR3 region has the DNA TGTGCCAGCAGTGCGATAGAGAACACTGAAGCTTTCTTT.

This clonotype was recorded only once. The chain uses TRBV4-1 and TRBJ2-7; D not resolved. The V and J ends lost 6 bases and 7 bases respectively, with 22 bases between them. CDR3 length equals 15 residues. CDR1 is MGHRA, CDR2 YSYEKL, per germline. DNA for the CDR3: TGCGCCAGCAGGCCAATACCACAAGTGGCCCGTGAGCAGTACTTC. Residues: CASRPIPQVAREQYF.

The J gene is TRBJ2-7, the V gene TRBV7-9; TRBD1 agrees at 8 bases. CDR1 is SEHNR and CDR2 is FQNEAQ in the germline V gene (reference sequence). V shed 7 bases and J 5 bases; nucleotides not matched to a gene: 16. This CDR3 has 16 amino acids. CDR3 amino acids: CASTPRRTGRINEQYF. CDR3 DNA: TGTGCCAGCACCCCCCGGAGGACAGGGAGAATCAACGAGCAGTACTTC.

At least ten counts were recorded for this clonotype. The chain has TRBV7-9 and TRBJ2-3; 13 nucleotides line up with TRBD2. In germline, CDR1 is SEHNR, CDR2 FQNEAQ (reference sequence). After removal of 5 bases from V and 8 bases from J, the junction contained 4 bases not matched to a gene. This CDR3 region has 14 residues. CDR3 in DNA: TGTGCCAGCAGCCCCGGGACTAGCGGGACTACGCAGTATTTT. This translates into CASSPGTSGTTQYF.

This clonotype was seen at least ten times. The chain recombines TRBV3-1 with TRBJ2-7; 7 bases align to TRBD1. V lost 4 bases and J lost 3; bases outside the gene matches: 12. The CDR3 is 16 residues long. CDR1 is LGHDT, CDR2 YNNKEL, per germline (reference sequence). The CDR3 DNA follows: TGTGCCAGCAGCCCCCGTGGACAGGCAAACCTCTACGAGCAGTACTTC. Amino acid sequence: CASSPRGQANLYEQYF.

V and J are TRBV6-1 and TRBJ1-5; no firm D call. The CDR3 is made up of 12 amino acids. The V and J ends lost 6 bases and 4 bases respectively, with 7 bases between them. Germline V gene lookup returns CDR1 MNHNS and CDR2 SASEGT. CDR3 sequence: CASRTTNQPQHF. The CDR3 coding sequence is TGTGCCAGCAGAACCACAAATCAGCCCCAGCATTTT.

This clonotype was observed many times. The chain employs TRBV3-1 and TRBJ1-5; D is perhaps TRBD1 (6 bases). Germline CDR1 and CDR2: LGHDT and YNNKEL (reference sequence). Trimming took 2 bases from V and 5 from J, leaving 13 bases between them. The CDR3 length is 15 residues. The chain's CDR3 is CASSQRQGLDQPQHF. DNA for the CDR3: TGTGCCAGCAGCCAACGTCAGGGGTTGGATCAGCCCCAGCATTTT.

The V gene is TRBV27, the J gene TRBJ2-5; 7 nucleotides match TRBD2. The CDR3 extends over 17 amino acids. The V gene's germline CDR1 is MNHEY and CDR2 SMNVEV (reference sequence). V lost 4 bases, J lost 5 bases, and 16 bases stayed unmatched. CDR3 nucleotide sequence: TGTGCCAGCAGTTCCCACTCCGGGGGTTTCGGGGGGGAGACCCAGTACTTC. This encodes CASSSHSGGFGGETQYF.

The sample holds many counts of this clonotype. The rearrangement joins TRBV12-5 to TRBJ2-3; D remains unclear. CDR3 length equals 14 residues. V was shortened by 1 base and J by 2 bases, with 7 bases between the two germline ends. CDR1 LGHNT and CDR2 FRNRAP come from the germline V gene. The CDR3 sequence is CASGLGNPTDTQYF. In DNA, the CDR3 is TGTGCTAGTGGTTTGGGGAACCCCACAGATACGCAGTATTTT.

In this sample, this clonotype turned up many times. The chain employs TRBV3-1 and TRBJ2-2; D is unclear. Germline-derived CDR1 and CDR2 are LGHDT and YNNKEL (reference sequence). The CDR3 is 14 residues long. V was pared by 1 base and J by 6 bases, with 9 bases between. The CDR3 DNA follows: TGTGCCAGCAGCCAAGTGAACCGGGCCGGGGAGCTGTTTTTT. Translated, it gives CASSQVNRAGELFF.

V is TRBV7-2 and J is TRBJ2-5; 8 bases map to TRBD2. The V segment lost 3 bases and the J segment 5 bases; nucleotides outside the gene matches: 8. The CDR3 runs to 15 residues. Germline V CDR1 and CDR2: SGHTA, FQGNSA. CDR3 nucleotides: TGTGCCAGCAGCTTTAACACGGGGGGGCGGGAGACCCAGTACTTC. Its translation is CASSFNTGGRETQYF.

This clonotype was found a few times. The CDR3 sequence: CASSIASHRDRVYNEQFF. Here the CDR3 DNA reads TGTGCCAGTAGTATAGCCTCCCACCGGGACAGGGTATACAATGAGCAGTTCTTC. This chain links TRBV19 with TRBJ2-1, with 9 positions matching TRBD1. Losses at the gene ends were 1 base for V and 4 bases for J; bases not matched to a gene: 11. Germline assignment: CDR1 LNHDA and CDR2 SQIVND (reference sequence). The length of the CDR3 is 18 residues.

This clonotype was counted ten times or more. The chain carries TRBV2 and TRBJ2-5; TRBD2 is a possible D gene (6 bases). Germline lookup yields CDR1 SNHLY and CDR2 FYNNEI. Trimming pared 6 bases from V and 3 bases from J, leaving 17 bases between. The CDR3 consists of 15 residues. This CDR3 reads CASRTGTSNEETQYF. The CDR3 DNA reads as TGTGCCAGCAGGACCGGGACTTCCAACGAAGAGACCCAGTACTTC.

The chain employs TRBV2 and TRBJ1-6, with D hard to call. Trimming removed 7 bases at V and 9 bases at J, with 16 bases between. The germline gives CDR1 SNHLY, CDR2 FYNNEI. The CDR3 contains 14 residues. The CDR3 sequence: CASIALVGISPLHF. The CDR3 nucleotides read TGTGCCAGCATTGCGCTAGTAGGGATTTCACCCCTCCACTTT. Based on the CDR3 plus reference TRBV2 and TRBJ1-6, the full variable domain is EPEVTQTPSHQVTQMGQEVILRCVPISNHLYFYWYRQILGQKVEFLVSFYNNEISEKSEIFDDQFSVERPDGSNFTLKIRSTKLEDSAMYFCASIALVGISPLHFGNGTRLTVT.

This rearrangement joins TRBV30 to TRBJ2-3, with a possible D match to TRBD1 (6 bases). The length of the CDR3 is 16 residues. Germline loops: CDR1 GTSNPN, CDR2 SVGIG (reference sequence). V lost 3 bases and J lost 4, with 20 bases in between. DNA for the CDR3: TGTGCCTGGAGCGCTGAAGCAGGGGCAGGGGCAGATACGCAGTATTTT. Translation: CAWSAEAGAGADTQYF.

There are many counts of this clonotype. The chain is built from TRBV30 and TRBJ1-5, with TRBD1 as a possible D gene (6 bases). The CDR3 sequence is 17 residues long. Germline values: CDR1 GTSNPN, CDR2 SVGIG (reference sequence). Between the trimmed V and J ends, which lost 2 bases and 9 bases, there was a span of 26 bases. CDR3 nucleotide sequence: TGTGCCTGGAGTAGCCCCCTCTCACAGAGGGGGGTGCGGCCCCAGCATTTT. Its translation is CAWSSPLSQRGVRPQHF.

This clonotype was detected many times. The rearrangement uses TRBV2 and TRBJ1-1; 7 nucleotides line up with TRBD1. The CDR3 runs 14 residues. Germline V CDR1 and CDR2: SNHLY, FYNNEI. The V gene end was trimmed by 6 bases and the J gene end by 0 bases; junction bases not matched to a gene: 4. The CDR3, as DNA: TGTGCCAGCAGATCGACAGGGCTGAACACTGAAGCTTTCTTT. This sequence encodes CASRSTGLNTEAFF. The whole variable domain, remainder taken from reference TRBV2 and TRBJ1-1, is EPEVTQTPSHQVTQMGQEVILRCVPISNHLYFYWYRQILGQKVEFLVSFYNNEISEKSEIFDDQFSVERPDGSNFTLKIRSTKLEDSAMYFCASRSTGLNTEAFFGQGTRLTVV.